This entry is about one T cell receptor (beta chain). The antigen remains unidentified. The protocol was immunoSEQ multiplex PCR, while the TCRdb copy is restricted to in-frame clones and leaves out a portion. The data show 150,000 to 200,000 clones, more than 75% seen once. The sample belongs to a study of cytomegalovirus exposure and HLA in healthy donors. Study summary: In a later analysis, the 120 or so validation repertoires were reported to have used the same platform as the 600 to 700 first-cohort repertoires. Study-wide points: According to a subsequent analysis, TCR clusters identified in the first cohort showed a tendency to co-occur across the 120 validation repertoires.

The V gene's germline CDR1 is MGHRA and CDR2 YSYEKL. The CDR3 spans 13 residues. V dropped 3 bases and J dropped 10 bases, with 13 bases sitting between them. This clonotype was sampled from a man between 18 and 29 years old in good health and CMV-seronegative. The sequenced material came from PBMCs. The J gene is TRBJ2-1, the V gene TRBV4-1; a weak D match, TRBD1 (6 bases). The CDR3 coding sequence is TGCGCCAGCAGCCATGTATCAGGGGACGAGCAGTTCTTC. Protein: CASSHVSGDEQFF.